This T cell receptor (beta chain) was captured in a study of Ad26.COV2.S vaccination and SARS-CoV-2 variants. Study background: Each vaccinee took Ad26.COV2.S intramuscularly, once or twice 56 days apart. Findings of the study overall: The TCR-based breadth and depth measures might underestimate overall T cell responses.

Profiled with immunoSEQ multiplex PCR; TCRdb holds only in-frame clones, not every one. The top ten hold about 1.7% of the sample, which has a few hundred thousand clones, 92% seen once. Germline V gene sequence: CDR1 LNHDA, CDR2 SQIVND (reference sequence). V lost 5 bases, J lost 2 bases, and 6 bases stayed unmatched. The CDR3 totals 15 residues. Turning to this clone: The antigen remains unidentified.

Indicated treatment: some 20 received Ad26.COV2.S at low or high dose, single or two shots; roughly 5 received placebo; per-sample allocation not given. Vaccine and placebo recipients were sampled on day 63 after the first injection. The specimen was peripheral blood, collected in a trial of Ad26.COV2.S vaccine versus placebo. This receptor was obtained from a person aged 18 to 59 who received the Ad26.COV2.S COVID-19 vaccine or a placebo. The V and J genes are TRBV19 and TRBJ2-7, with 10 bases matching TRBD2. The CDR3 nucleotides are TGTGCCAGTAGTCCCCTAGCGGGGGCCCCCTACGAGCAGTACTTC. This translates into CASSPLAGAPYEQYF. The full variable domain, with the rest looked up from reference TRBV19 and TRBJ2-7, is DGGITQSPKYLFRKEGQNVTLSCEQNLNHDAMYWYRQDPGQGLRLIYYSQIVNDFQKGDIAEGYSVSREKKESFPLTVTSAQKNPTAFYLCASSPLAGAPYEQYFGPGTRLTVT.